The source of this T cell receptor (beta chain) is a study of T cell responses to AZD1222 COVID-19 vaccine. The study's findings and limits: Clonal diversity was possibly underestimated, and white British individuals and females predominated among donors. Two doses of AZD1222 preceded a rise in Spike-specific TCR breadth and depth. Just 5 to 7 AZD1222 recipients were seropositive at baseline.

Concerning this clone itself: Its antigen is undetermined.

V gave up 2 bases and J gave up 4 bases, with 22 bases separating them. CDR3 length equals 18 residues. Germline CDR1 reads LGHNA; CDR2 reads YSLEER. Libraries were prepared by immunoSEQ multiplex PCR; TCRdb keeps only in-frame clonotypes and omits some of them. The sample has about 56,000 clones; approximately 88% are singletons. The chain has TRBV4-3 and TRBJ2-3; TRBD1 or TRBD2 may be the D gene (5 bases each). The source is an adult in good health. The sequencing here drew on peripheral blood, taken on day 0 of AZD1222 vaccination. The CDR3 here is CASSQFTGTWTRPDTQYF. The DNA for the CDR3 is TGCGCCAGCAGCCAATTCACCGGGACGTGGACGAGGCCAGATACGCAGTATTTT.